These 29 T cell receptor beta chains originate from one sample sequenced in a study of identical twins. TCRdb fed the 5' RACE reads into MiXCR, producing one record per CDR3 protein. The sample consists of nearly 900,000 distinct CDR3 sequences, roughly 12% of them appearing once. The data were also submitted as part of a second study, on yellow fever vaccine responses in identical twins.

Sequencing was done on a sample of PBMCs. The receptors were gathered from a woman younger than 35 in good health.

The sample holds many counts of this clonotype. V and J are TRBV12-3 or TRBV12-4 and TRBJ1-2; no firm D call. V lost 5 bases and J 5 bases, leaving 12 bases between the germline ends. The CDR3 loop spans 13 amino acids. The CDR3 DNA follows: TGTGCCAGCAGTCTCGACGGATTATATGGCTACACCTTC. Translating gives CASSLDGLYGYTF.

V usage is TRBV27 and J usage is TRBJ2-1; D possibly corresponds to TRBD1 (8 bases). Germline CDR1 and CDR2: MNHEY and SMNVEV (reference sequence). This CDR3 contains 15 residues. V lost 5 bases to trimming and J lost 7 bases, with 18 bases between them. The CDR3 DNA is TGTGCCAGCAGTCTACAGGGGGGGCCTAGAAATGAGCAGTTCTTC. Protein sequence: CASSLQGGPRNEQFF.

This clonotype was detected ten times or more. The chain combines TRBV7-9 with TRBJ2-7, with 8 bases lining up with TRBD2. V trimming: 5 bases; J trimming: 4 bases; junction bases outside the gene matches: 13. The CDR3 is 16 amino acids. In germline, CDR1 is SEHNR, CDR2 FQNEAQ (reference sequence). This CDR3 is CASSRQGSGTFYEQYF. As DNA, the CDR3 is TGTGCCAGCAGCCGCCAGGGTAGCGGGACGTTTTACGAGCAGTACTTC.

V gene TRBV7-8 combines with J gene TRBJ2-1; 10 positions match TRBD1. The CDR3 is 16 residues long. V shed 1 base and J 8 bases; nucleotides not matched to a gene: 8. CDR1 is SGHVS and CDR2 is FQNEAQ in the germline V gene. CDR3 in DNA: TGTGCCAGCAGCTTAGTGAGGCGGACAGGGGGTGATGAGCAGTTCTTC. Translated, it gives CASSLVRRTGGDEQFF.

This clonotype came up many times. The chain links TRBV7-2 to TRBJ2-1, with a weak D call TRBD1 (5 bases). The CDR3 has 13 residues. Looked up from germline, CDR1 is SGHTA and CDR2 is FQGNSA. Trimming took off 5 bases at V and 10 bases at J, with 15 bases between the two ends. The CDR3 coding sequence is TGTGCCAGCAGCCCAACCGTATGGGGCGAGCAGTTCTTC. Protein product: CASSPTVWGEQFF.

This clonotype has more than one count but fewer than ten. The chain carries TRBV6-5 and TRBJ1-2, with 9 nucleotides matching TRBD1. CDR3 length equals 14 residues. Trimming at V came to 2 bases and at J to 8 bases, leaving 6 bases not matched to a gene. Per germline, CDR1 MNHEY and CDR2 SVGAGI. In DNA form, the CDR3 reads TGTGCCAGCAGTTACGCTGACAGGGGGGACGGCTACACCTTC. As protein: CASSYADRGDGYTF.

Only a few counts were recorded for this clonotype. The CDR3 DNA reads TGTGCCACCGGGGGGGACAGGACGAACACTGAAGCTTTCTTT. The encoded protein is CATGGDRTNTEAFF. The chain couples TRBV7-2 to TRBJ1-1, with TRBD1 matching 8 bases. This CDR3 contains 14 residues. CDR1 and CDR2 (germline): SGHTA, FQGNSA. V shed 10 bases and J 1 base; nucleotides not matched to a gene: 8.

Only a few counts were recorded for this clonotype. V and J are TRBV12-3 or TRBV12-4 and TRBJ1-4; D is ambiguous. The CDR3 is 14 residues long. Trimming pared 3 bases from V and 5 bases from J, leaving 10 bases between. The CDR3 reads CASSFRARNEKLFF. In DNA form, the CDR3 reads TGTGCCAGCAGTTTTCGGGCAAGAAATGAAAAACTGTTTTTT.

CDR3 region: CASSYSRPPGANVLTF. Written as DNA, the CDR3 is TGTGCCAGCAGTTACTCGAGGCCACCTGGGGCCAACGTCCTGACTTTC. This rearrangement joins TRBV6-5 to TRBJ2-6; D is ambiguous. V lost 0 bases and J 2 bases, leaving 8 bases between the germline ends. CDR3 length: 16 amino acids. Germline lookup yields CDR1 MNHEY and CDR2 SVGAGI.

The CDR3 DNA is TGCGCCAGCAGCCCCAGCTCCCGCGGACTAGCGGGGGGCTCCTACAATGAGCAGTTCTTC. This encodes CASSPSSRGLAGGSYNEQFF. The rearrangement links TRBV5-1 to TRBJ2-1, with 14 bases identical to TRBD2. The germline gives CDR1 SGHRS, CDR2 YFSETQ. This CDR3 spans 20 amino acids. Unmatched junction bases numbered 12, after V lost 4 bases and J lost 0 bases.

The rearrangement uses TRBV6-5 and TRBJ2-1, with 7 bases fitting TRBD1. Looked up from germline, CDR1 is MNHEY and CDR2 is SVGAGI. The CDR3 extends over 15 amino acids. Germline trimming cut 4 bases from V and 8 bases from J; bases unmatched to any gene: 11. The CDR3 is CASSSPPTGSYEQFF. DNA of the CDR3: TGTGCCAGCAGTTCCCCGCCGACAGGGTCATATGAGCAGTTCTTC.

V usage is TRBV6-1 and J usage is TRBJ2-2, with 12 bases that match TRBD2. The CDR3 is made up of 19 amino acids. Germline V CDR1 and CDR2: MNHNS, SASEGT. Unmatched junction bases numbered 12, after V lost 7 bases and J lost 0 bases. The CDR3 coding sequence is TGTGCCAGCACCGCCCCGGGACTAGCGGGCCATGCGAACACCGGGGAGCTGTTTTTT. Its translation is CASTAPGLAGHANTGELFF.

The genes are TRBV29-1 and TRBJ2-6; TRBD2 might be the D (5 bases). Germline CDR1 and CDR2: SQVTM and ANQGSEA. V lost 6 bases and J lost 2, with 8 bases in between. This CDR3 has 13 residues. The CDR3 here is CSVKGAGANVLTF. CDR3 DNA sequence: TGCAGCGTAAAGGGAGCTGGGGCCAACGTCCTGACTTTC.

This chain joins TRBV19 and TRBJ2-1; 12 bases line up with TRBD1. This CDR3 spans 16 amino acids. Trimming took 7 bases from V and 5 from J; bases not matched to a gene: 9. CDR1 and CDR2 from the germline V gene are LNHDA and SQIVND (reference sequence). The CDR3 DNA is TGTGCCAGTACCCCGGGACAGGGGGCCTATAACAATGAGCAGTTCTTC. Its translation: CASTPGQGAYNNEQFF.

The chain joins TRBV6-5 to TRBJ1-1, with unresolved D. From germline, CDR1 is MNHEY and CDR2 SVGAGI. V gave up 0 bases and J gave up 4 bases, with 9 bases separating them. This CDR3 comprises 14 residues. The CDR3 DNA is TGTGCCAGCAGTTACTCTTGGGAAGGCACTGAAGCTTTCTTT. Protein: CASSYSWEGTEAFF.

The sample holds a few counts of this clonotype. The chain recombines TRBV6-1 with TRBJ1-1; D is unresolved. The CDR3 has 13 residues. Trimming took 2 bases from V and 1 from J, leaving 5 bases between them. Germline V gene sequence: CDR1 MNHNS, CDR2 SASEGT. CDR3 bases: TGTGCCAGCAGTGAAATTGGGAACACTGAAGCTTTCTTT. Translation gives CASSEIGNTEAFF.

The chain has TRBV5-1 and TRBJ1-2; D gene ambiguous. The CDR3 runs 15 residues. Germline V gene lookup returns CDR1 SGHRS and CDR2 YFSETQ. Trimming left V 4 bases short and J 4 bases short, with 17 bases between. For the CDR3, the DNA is TGCGCCAGCAGCCGAGAGCCCGGAGTCTCCTATGGCTACACCTTC. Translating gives CASSREPGVSYGYTF.

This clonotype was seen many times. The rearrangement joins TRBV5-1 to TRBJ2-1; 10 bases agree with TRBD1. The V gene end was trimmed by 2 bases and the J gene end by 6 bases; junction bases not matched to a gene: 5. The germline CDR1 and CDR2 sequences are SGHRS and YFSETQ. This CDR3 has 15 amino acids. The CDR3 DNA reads TGCGCCAGCAGCTTTGGGACAGGGGATGCCAATGAGCAGTTCTTC. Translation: CASSFGTGDANEQFF.

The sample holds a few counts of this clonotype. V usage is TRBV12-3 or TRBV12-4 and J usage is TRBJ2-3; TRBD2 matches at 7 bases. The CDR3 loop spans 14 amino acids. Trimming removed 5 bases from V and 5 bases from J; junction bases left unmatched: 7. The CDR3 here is CASSHRGVGDTQYF. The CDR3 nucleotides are TGTGCCAGCAGTCATCGGGGGGTAGGAGATACGCAGTATTTT.

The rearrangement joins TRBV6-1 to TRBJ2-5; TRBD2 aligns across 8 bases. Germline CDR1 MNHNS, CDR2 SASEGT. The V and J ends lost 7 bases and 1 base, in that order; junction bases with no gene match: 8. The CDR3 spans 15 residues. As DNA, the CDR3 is TGTGCCAGCACCTCGGGAGGGGGGGGCCAAGAGACCCAGTACTTC. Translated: CASTSGGGGQETQYF.

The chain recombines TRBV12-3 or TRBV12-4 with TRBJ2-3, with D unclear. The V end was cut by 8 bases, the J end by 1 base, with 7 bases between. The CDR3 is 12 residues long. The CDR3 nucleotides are TGTGCCAGCTTTAGAGGCACAGATACGCAGTATTTT. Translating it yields CASFRGTDTQYF.

CDR3 nucleotides: TGTGCCACCAGCAGGGATTCGGGCTATGGCTACACCTTC. Translation gives CATSRDSGYGYTF. The V and J genes are TRBV15 and TRBJ1-2; D unclear. The CDR3 extends over 13 amino acids. Germline V CDR1 and CDR2: LNHNV, YYDKDF (reference sequence). The V and J ends lost 3 bases and 4 bases respectively, with 9 bases between them.

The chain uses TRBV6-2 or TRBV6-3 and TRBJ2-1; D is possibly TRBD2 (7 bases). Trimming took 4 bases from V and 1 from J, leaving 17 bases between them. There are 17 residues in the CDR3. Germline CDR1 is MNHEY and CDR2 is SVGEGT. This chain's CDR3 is CASSFTPGGRSYNEQFF. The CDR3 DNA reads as TGTGCCAGCAGTTTCACCCCCGGGGGGCGATCCTACAATGAGCAGTTCTTC.

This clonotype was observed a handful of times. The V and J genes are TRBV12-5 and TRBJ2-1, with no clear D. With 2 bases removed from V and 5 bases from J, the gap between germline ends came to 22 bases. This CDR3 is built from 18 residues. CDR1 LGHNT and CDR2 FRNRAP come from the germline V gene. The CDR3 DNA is TGTGCTAGTGGTTTGCCCTTCCTCCTTCAGGACGCGGACAATGAGCAGTTCTTC. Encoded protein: CASGLPFLLQDADNEQFF.

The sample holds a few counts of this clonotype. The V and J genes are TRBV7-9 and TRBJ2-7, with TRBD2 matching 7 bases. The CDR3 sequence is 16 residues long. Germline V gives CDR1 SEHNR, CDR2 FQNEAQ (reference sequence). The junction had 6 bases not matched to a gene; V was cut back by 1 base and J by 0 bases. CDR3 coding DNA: TGTGCCAGCAGCTTAGTCCCAGCGGGGCCCTCCTACGAGCAGTACTTC. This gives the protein CASSLVPAGPSYEQYF.

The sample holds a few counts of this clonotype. The CDR3 DNA reads TGTGCCAGCAGCTTCGACAGGGCCGTCTATGGCTACACCTTC. It encodes CASSFDRAVYGYTF. The chain uses TRBV5-4 and TRBJ1-2, with TRBD1 matching 7 bases. CDR3 length equals 14 residues. J lost 4 bases, V lost 2 bases, and 5 bases had no gene match. CDR1 and CDR2 from the germline V gene are SGHNT and YYREEE (reference sequence).

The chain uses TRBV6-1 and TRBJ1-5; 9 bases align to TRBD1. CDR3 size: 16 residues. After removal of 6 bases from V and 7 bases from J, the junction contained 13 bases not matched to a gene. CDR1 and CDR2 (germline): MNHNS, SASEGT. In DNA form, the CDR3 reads TGTGCCAGCAGCCAACGCACAGGGGGCCTCAGACAGCCCCAGCATTTT. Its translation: CASSQRTGGLRQPQHF.

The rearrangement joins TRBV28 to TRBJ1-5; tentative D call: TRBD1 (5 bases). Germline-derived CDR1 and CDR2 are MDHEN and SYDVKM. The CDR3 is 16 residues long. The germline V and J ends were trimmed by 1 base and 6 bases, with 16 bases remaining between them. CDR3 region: CASSLSSGFGRQPQHF. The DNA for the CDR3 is TGTGCCAGCAGTTTATCATCAGGGTTTGGGCGTCAGCCCCAGCATTTT.

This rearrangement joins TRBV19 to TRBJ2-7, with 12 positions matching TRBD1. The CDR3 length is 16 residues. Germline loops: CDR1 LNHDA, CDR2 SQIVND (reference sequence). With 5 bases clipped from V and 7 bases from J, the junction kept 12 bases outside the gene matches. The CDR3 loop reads CASSVRGDRGRGEQYF. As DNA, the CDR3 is TGTGCCAGTAGTGTCCGGGGGGACAGGGGGCGAGGAGAGCAGTACTTC. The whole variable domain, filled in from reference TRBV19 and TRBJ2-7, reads DGGITQSPKYLFRKEGQNVTLSCEQNLNHDAMYWYRQDPGQGLRLIYYSQIVNDFQKGDIAEGYSVSREKKESFPLTVTSAQKNPTAFYLCASSVRGDRGRGEQYFGPGTRLTVT.